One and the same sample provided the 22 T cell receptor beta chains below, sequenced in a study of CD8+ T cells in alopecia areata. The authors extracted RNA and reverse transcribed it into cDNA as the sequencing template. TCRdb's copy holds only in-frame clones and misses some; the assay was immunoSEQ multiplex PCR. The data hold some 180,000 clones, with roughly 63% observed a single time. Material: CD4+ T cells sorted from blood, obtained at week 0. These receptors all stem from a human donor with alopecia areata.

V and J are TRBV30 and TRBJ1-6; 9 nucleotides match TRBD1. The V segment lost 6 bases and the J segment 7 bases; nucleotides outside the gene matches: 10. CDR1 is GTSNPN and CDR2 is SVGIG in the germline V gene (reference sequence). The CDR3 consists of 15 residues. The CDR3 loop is CACPLGGQGNSPLHF. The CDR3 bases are TGTGCCTGCCCACTCGGGGGACAGGGCAATTCACCCCTCCACTTT.

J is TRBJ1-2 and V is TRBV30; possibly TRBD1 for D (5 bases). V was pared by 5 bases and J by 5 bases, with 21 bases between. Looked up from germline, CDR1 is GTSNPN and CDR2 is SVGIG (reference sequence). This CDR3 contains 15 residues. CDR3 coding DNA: TGTGCCTGGGCAGGAGAAGGGACCACACCTTATGGCTACACCTTC. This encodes CAWAGEGTTPYGYTF.

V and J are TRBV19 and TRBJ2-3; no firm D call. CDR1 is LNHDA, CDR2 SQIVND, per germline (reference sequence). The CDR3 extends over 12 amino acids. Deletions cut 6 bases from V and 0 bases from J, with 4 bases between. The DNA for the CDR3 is TGTGCCAGTAGGGCTAGCACAGATACGCAGTATTTT. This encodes CASRASTDTQYF.

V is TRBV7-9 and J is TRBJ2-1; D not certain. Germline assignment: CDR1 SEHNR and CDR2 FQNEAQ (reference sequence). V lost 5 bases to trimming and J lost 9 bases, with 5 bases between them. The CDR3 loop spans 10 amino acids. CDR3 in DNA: TGTGCCAGCAGCCGCCGTGAGCAGTTCTTC. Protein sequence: CASSRREQFF.

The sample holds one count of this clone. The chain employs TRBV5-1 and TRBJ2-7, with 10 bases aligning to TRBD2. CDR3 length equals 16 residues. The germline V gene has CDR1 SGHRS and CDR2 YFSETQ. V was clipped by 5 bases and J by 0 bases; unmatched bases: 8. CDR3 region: CASRRTSGQFSYEQYF. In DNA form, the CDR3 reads TGCGCCAGCAGGAGGACTAGCGGTCAATTCTCCTACGAGCAGTACTTC. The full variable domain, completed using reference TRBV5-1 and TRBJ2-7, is KAGVTQTPRYLIKTRGQQVTLSCSPISGHRSVSWYQQTPGQGLQFLFEYFSETQRNKGNFPGRFSGRQFSNSRSEMNVSTLELGDSALYLCASRRTSGQFSYEQYFGPGTRLTVT.

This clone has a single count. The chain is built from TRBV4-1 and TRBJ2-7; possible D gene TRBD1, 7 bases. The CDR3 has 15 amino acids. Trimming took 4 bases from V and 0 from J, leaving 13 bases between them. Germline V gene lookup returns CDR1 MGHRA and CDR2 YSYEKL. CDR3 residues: CASSRQGGFSYEQYF. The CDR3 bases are TGCGCCAGCAGCCGTCAGGGGGGCTTCTCCTACGAGCAGTACTTC.

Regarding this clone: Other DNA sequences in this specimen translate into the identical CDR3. The CDR3 region is CASSVDSTDTQYF. The CDR3 DNA reads as TGTGCCAGCAGCGTCGACAGCACAGATACGCAGTATTTT. The rearrangement links TRBV9 to TRBJ2-3; the D is unclear. Germline loops: CDR1 SGDLS, CDR2 YYNGEE. The CDR3 contains 13 residues. V dropped 2 bases and J dropped 0 bases, with 4 bases sitting between them.

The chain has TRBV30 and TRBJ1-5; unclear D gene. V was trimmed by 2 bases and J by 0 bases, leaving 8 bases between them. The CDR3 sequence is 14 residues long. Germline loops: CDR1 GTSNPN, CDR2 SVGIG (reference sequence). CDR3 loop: CAWSPVYSNQPQHF. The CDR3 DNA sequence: TGTGCCTGGAGTCCGGTTTATAGCAATCAGCCCCAGCATTTT.

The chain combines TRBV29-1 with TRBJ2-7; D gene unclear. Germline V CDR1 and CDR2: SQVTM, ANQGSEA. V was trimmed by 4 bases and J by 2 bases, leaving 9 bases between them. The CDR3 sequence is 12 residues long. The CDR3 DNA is TGCAGCGTTGGTCCAGGAGCCTACGAGCAGTACTTC. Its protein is CSVGPGAYEQYF.

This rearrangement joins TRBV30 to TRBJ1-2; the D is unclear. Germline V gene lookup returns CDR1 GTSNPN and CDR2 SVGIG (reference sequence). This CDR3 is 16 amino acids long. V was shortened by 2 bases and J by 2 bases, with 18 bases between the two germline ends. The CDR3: CAWSIGLSLENYGYTF. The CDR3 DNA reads TGTGCCTGGAGTATTGGACTTTCCTTGGAAAACTATGGCTACACCTTC. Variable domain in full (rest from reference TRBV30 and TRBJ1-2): SQTIHQWPATLVQPVGSPLSLECTVEGTSNPNLYWYRQAAGRGLQLLFYSVGIGQISSEVPQNLSASRPQDRQFILSSKKLLLSDSGFYLCAWSIGLSLENYGYTFGSGTRLTVV.

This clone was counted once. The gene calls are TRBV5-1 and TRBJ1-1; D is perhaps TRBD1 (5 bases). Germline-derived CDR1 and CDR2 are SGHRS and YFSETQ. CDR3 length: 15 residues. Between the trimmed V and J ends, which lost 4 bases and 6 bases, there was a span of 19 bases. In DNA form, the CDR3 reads TGCGCCAGCAGCCCCTTCGGGCCAAGGGGCCCTGAAGCTTTCTTT. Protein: CASSPFGPRGPEAFF.

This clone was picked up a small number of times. CDR3: CASSYRPNEKLFF. The CDR3 region has the DNA TGTGCCAGCAGCTACCGTCCGAATGAAAAACTGTTTTTT. The chain links TRBV11-1 to TRBJ1-4, with D hard to call. The CDR3 is 13 residues long. The V end lost 4 bases, the J end lost 5 bases, and 8 bases lay between the germline ends. Germline V gene lookup returns CDR1 SGHAT and CDR2 FQDESV (reference sequence).

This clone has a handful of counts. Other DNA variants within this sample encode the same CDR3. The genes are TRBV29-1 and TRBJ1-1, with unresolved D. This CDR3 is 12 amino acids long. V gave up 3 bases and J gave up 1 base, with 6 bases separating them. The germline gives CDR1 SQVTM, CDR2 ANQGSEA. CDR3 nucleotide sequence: TGCAGCGTTGACACAGCGAACACTGAAGCTTTCTTT. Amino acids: CSVDTANTEAFF.

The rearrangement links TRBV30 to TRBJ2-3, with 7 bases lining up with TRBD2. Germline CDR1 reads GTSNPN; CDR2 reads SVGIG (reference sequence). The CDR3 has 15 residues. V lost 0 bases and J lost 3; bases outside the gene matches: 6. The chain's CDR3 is CAWSVKAGRTDTQYF. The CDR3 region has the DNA TGTGCCTGGAGTGTAAAAGCGGGGAGAACAGATACGCAGTATTTT.

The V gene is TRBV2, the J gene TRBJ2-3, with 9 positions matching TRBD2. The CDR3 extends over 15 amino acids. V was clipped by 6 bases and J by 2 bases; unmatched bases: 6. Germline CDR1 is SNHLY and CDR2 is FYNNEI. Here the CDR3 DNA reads TGTGCCAGCAGCTGGAGCGGGGGGCACACAGATACGCAGTATTTT. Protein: CASSWSGGHTDTQYF.

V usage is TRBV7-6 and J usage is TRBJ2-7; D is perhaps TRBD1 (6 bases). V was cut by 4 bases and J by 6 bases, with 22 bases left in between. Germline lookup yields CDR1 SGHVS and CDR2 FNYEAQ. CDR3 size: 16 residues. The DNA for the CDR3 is TGTGCCAGCAGCTGGCGAAAAGGGGGATTTCTTGGCGAGCAGTACTTC. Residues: CASSWRKGGFLGEQYF.

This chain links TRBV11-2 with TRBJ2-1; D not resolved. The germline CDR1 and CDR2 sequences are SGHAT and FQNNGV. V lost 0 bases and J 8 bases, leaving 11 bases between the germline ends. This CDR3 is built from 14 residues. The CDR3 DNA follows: TGTGCCAGCAGCTTAGATTTTGGTTTCGATGAGCAGTTCTTC. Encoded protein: CASSLDFGFDEQFF.

The CDR3 DNA reads as TGTGCCAGCTCACCGAAGAATGAAAAACTGTTTTTT. Amino acid sequence: CASSPKNEKLFF. The chain recombines TRBV18 with TRBJ1-4; D unresolved. Germline V gives CDR1 KGHSH, CDR2 LQKENI. Between the trimmed V and J ends, which lost 3 bases and 5 bases, there was a span of 4 bases. The CDR3 is 12 amino acids.

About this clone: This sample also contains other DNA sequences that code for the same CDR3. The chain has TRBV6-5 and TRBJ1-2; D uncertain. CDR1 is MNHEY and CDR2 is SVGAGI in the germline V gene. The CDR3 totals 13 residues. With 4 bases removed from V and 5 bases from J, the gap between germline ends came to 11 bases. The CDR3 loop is CASSSGVGYGYTF. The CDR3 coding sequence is TGTGCCAGCAGTTCCGGGGTAGGATATGGCTACACCTTC.

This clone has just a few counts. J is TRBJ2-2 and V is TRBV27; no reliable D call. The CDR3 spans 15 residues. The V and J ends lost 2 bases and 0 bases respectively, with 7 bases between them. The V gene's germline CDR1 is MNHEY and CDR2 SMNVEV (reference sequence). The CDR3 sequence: CASSLVTTNTGELFF. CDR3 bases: TGTGCCAGCAGTTTAGTAACGACGAACACCGGGGAGCTGTTTTTT.

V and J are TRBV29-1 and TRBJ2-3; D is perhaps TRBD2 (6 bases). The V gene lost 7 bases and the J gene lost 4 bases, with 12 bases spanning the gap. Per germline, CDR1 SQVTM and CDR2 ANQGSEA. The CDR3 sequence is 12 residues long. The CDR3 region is CSAAGNADTQYF. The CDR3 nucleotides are TGCAGCGCCGCGGGGAATGCAGATACGCAGTATTTT.

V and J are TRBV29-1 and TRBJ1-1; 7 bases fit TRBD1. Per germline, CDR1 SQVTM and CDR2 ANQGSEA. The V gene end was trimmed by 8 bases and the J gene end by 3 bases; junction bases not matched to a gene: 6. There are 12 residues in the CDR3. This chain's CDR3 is CSTWDRDTEAFF. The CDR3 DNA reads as TGCAGCACATGGGACAGAGACACTGAAGCTTTCTTT.